This TCR beta chain was sequenced for a study of beta chain features in type 1 diabetes. Findings and limits, study-wide: A moderate, significant TCRB CDR3 shortening appeared in type 1 diabetes across four CD4+ subsets.

Every bit of the isolated RNA underwent reverse transcription, so sequencing read expressed TCRB transcripts. Measured with immunoSEQ multiplex PCR; TCRdb has only the in-frame clones, and not every one. This sample carries more than 150,000 clones, about 9% of them seen once, and the ten largest clones take 0.7%. Details on this clone: Its antigen is as yet unknown.

The specimen sequenced was central memory CD4+ T cells from blood. The sequence came from a woman in her 30s with type 1 diabetes.

CDR3 region: CASSFRGGETQYF. The CDR3, as DNA: TGCGCCAGCAGCTTTCGAGGGGGAGAGACCCAGTACTTC. This chain links TRBV5-1 with TRBJ2-5; TRBD1 might be the D (6 bases). This CDR3 is built from 13 residues. Germline V CDR1 and CDR2: SGHRS, YFSETQ. Trimming took off 2 bases at V and 4 bases at J, with 9 bases between the two ends.